This TCR beta chain derives from a study of regulatory T cells in long-lasting Graves disease. As for the study in general: Patients newly diagnosed with Graves' had been on antithyroid drugs for under 3 months.

The CDR3 totals 14 residues. Trimming at V came to 3 bases and at J to 3 bases, leaving 6 bases not matched to a gene. Looked up from germline, CDR1 is SGHRS and CDR2 is YFSETQ. With iRepertoire HTBI primers and Arm-PCR of CDR3 regions, TCR beta libraries were built. TCRdb independently ran MiXCR on the multiplex PCR reads; one entry per CDR3 protein. Of about 540,000 distinct CDR3 sequences in the sample, roughly 14% were seen once. Time point described: newly diagnosed GD, antithyroid drugs for less than 3 months. The TCR library was prepared using RNA isolated from PBMCs. This clonotype was detected many times. These data also featured in a second study, about T cells in Graves' hyperthyroidism and ophthalmopathy.

The genes are TRBV5-1 and TRBJ2-7; 7 bases are shared with TRBD1. This clonotype was obtained from a man aged 30 to 39 with Graves disease. Sample: peripheral blood mononuclear cells (PBMCs), taken at new diagnosis, from a patient treated with antithyroid drugs. The CDR3 coding sequence is TGCGCCAGCAGCTCCGGGACAGACTACTACGAGCAGTACTTC. Amino acids: CASSSGTDYYEQYF.